The source of this T cell receptor beta chain is a study of T-cell reconstitution after alpha-beta-depleted transplantation in children (dated by TCRdb to about 2016). Notes on the research overall: T-cell immune reconstitution after TCRalphabeta/CD19-depleted allogeneic hematopoietic cell transplantation in children was quantitatively tracked in the study by means of TCR repertoire profiling. Points the paper makes about the study in general: In some patients, the high TCRbeta diversity seen at day 60 was put down to recipient T cells and intrathymic progenitors that had survived conditioning. The apparently early recovery of alphabetaT-cell counts about two months after transplant reportedly depended on only several hundred rapidly expanded clones that came from non-depleted graft cells. The frequencies of hyperexpanded clones fell over the following months, and after one year, T-cell counts and TCRbeta diversity were mostly attributed to newly produced T cells.

Library prep was done by PCR. TCRdb lists the instrument as Illumina HiSeq 2500. Molecular barcoding was employed in the preparation of TCR libraries, with unique molecular identifiers being used to normalize TCRbeta repertoire quantification. Using fastp trimming at Q25 and MiXCR clonotype assembly, TCRdb reanalyzed the public sequencing data and kept in-frame beta chains. Each CDR3 protein appears once, grouped with its most common genes and DNA. This sample has a few hundred thousand distinct CDR3 sequences in its table, and 10% to 15% of those were observed once. Approximately 2.1% of the sample rests with the top ten. There are a few counts of this clonotype. What this receptor recognizes is not known. Base quality data are lacking; no much larger clone is found one base away. Interpreted using the paper, the treatment or condition label stands for: allogeneic hematopoietic cell transplantation with graft depleted of TCRalphabeta T cells and CD19 B cells. The children who served as transplant recipients had been given grafts of TCRalphabeta/CD19-depleted allogeneic hematopoietic cells.

The CDR1 and CDR2 encoded by the germline V gene (reference sequence) are MNHEY and SMNVEV. The junction shows trimming of 5 bases on V and 3 bases on J, plus 13 bases between the germline ends. Taken from cysteine to phenylalanine, the CDR3 has 14 residues. Only the CDR3 region is kept as DNA, spanning 42 bases read in frame from base 1. The sample consisted of PBMCs, mostly from graft donor cells, taken 360 days after TCRalphabeta/CD19-depleted stem cell transplant. The chain employs TRBV27 and TRBJ1-1; TRBD1 might be the D gene, on 6 matching bases. The source of this sequence is a male patient younger than 18 who had a stem cell transplant for acute myeloid leukemia, so the T cells may come from the graft donor. The CDR3 region reads CASSPRGADTEAFF. The nucleotide sequence is TGTGCCAGCAGTCCCCGGGGGGCTGACACTGAAGCTTTCTTT.